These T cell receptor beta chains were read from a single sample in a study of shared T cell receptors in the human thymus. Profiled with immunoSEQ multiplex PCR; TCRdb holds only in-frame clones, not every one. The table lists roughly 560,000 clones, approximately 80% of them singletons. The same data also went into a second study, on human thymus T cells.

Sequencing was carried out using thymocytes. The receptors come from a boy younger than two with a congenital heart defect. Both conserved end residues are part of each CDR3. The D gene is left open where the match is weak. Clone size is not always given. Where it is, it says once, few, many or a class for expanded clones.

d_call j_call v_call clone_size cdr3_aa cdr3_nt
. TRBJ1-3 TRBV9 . CASSVGGQPDSGNTIYF TGTGCCAGCAGCGTAGGAGGGCAGCCCGACTCTGGAAACACCATATATTTT
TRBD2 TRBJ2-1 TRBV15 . CATSRVASREEGEQFF TGTGCCACCAGCAGAGTCGCTTCTCGGGAGGAGGGTGAGCAGTTCTTC
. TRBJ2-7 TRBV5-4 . CASSLGEASYEQYF TGTGCCAGCAGCTTGGGGGAGGCCTCCTACGAGCAGTACTTC
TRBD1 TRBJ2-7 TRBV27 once CASSHQGVTEQYF TGTGCCAGCAGCCATCAGGGGGTCACCGAGCAGTACTTC
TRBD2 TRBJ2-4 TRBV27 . CASSLWSGRARPLNIQYF TGTGCCAGCAGTTTATGGAGCGGGAGGGCCCGTCCCCTAAACATTCAGTACTTC
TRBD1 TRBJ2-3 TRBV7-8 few CASSSSGQGRWDTQYF TGTGCCAGCAGCTCTTCTGGACAGGGCCGGTGGGATACGCAGTATTTT
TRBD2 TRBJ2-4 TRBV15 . CATSTGSTSGKRMAKNIQYF TGTGCCACCAGCACTGGGAGCACTAGCGGGAAGAGGATGGCCAAAAACATTCAGTACTTC
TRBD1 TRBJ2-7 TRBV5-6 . CASSLRGRNRQGPSEQYF TGTGCCAGCAGCCTCCGTGGGCGTAACAGACAGGGACCCAGCGAGCAGTACTTC
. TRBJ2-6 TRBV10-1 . CASSESRGGGGANVLTF TGCGCCAGCAGTGAGTCGAGGGGGGGAGGTGGGGCCAACGTCCTGACTTTC
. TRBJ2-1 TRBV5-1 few CASSLCQLPSHNEQFF TGCGCCAGCAGCCTTTGTCAGCTTCCTAGTCACAATGAGCAGTTCTTC